A single sample is the source of the 23 T cell receptor beta chains below, sequenced in a study of blood T cell repertoires in COVID-19. Sequencing was performed with immunoSEQ multiplex PCR; in TCRdb, only in-frame clones are kept and a portion is missing. The sample consists of 200,000 to 250,000 clones, about 87% of them appearing once. The sample was peripheral blood. Receptor source: a woman younger than 45 with COVID-19, enrolled during active disease.

The gene calls are TRBV6-2 or TRBV6-3 and TRBJ1-6; D may be TRBD1 (6 bases). This CDR3 is built from 13 residues. Germline V lookup: CDR1 MNHEY, CDR2 SVGEGT. Trimming pared 10 bases from V and 8 bases from J, leaving 15 bases between. The chain's CDR3 is CAISRGLDSPLHF. The CDR3 DNA sequence: TGTGCCATCAGCAGGGGTCTCGATTCACCCCTCCACTTT.

The chain combines TRBV28 with TRBJ1-5; no definite D call. CDR1 is MDHEN and CDR2 is SYDVKM in the germline V gene. V shed 3 bases and J shed 0 bases, with 9 bases lying between them. CDR3 size: 15 residues. For the CDR3, the DNA is TGTGCCAGCAGTTTTCCTCAGTATAGCAATCAGCCCCAGCATTTT. This gives the protein CASSFPQYSNQPQHF.

The rearrangement links TRBV28 to TRBJ2-7, with 13 bases that match TRBD2. V was clipped by 4 bases and J by 7 bases; unmatched bases: 7. This CDR3 comprises 15 residues. CDR1 is MDHEN, CDR2 SYDVKM, per germline. CDR3 in amino acids: CASSSGTSGTVEQYF. The CDR3, as DNA: TGTGCCAGCAGTTCAGGGACTAGCGGGACCGTTGAGCAGTACTTC.

The chain joins TRBV18 to TRBJ2-1; D is perhaps TRBD1 (7 bases). The germline gives CDR1 KGHSH, CDR2 LQKENI. This CDR3 comprises 15 residues. With 3 bases removed from V and 4 bases from J, the gap between germline ends came to 13 bases. The CDR3 protein is CASSPRQGGYNEQFF. CDR3 DNA: TGTGCCAGCTCACCGAGACAGGGAGGTTACAATGAGCAGTTCTTC.

The V and J genes are TRBV4-3 and TRBJ2-5, with TRBD1 matching over 7 bases. V lost 4 bases and J lost 4; bases outside the gene matches: 6. The CDR3 has 14 amino acids. Per germline, CDR1 LGHNA and CDR2 YSLEER. In DNA form, the CDR3 reads TGCGCCAGCAGCCCGAGACAGGGACGAGAGACCCAGTACTTC. Translation gives CASSPRQGRETQYF.

This chain connects TRBV7-2 to TRBJ2-1; perhaps TRBD2 as D (6 bases). The germline CDR1 and CDR2 sequences are SGHTA and FQGNSA. The V end was cut by 0 bases, the J end by 3 bases, with 6 bases between. This CDR3 is 14 amino acids long. CDR3 DNA: TGTGCCAGCAGCTTAGCGGGAGGCTACAATGAGCAGTTCTTC. This gives the protein CASSLAGGYNEQFF.

This chain joins TRBV6-2 or TRBV6-3 and TRBJ2-4; TRBD1 aligns across 9 bases. J gave up 3 bases and V 5 bases, and 8 bases lay outside the gene matches. Germline V gene data show CDR1 as MNHEY and CDR2 as SVGEGT. CDR3 length: 16 residues. The CDR3 coding sequence is TGTGCCAGCAGTCGTCCCGGGACAGGGATCAAAAACATTCAGTACTTC. This translates into CASSRPGTGIKNIQYF.

Only a few counts were recorded for this clone. The genes are TRBV29-1 and TRBJ2-7; 9 bases fit TRBD2. The CDR3 extends over 13 amino acids. Germline V CDR1 and CDR2: SQVTM, ANQGSEA. Germline trimming cut 4 bases from V and 6 bases from J; bases unmatched to any gene: 7. In DNA, the CDR3 is TGCAGCGTTGGAGGGACTAGCAATCTCGAGCAGTACTTC. This translates into CSVGGTSNLEQYF.

The rearrangement links TRBV2 to TRBJ2-3; TRBD2 agrees at 10 bases. This CDR3 region has 15 residues. V gave up 8 bases and J gave up 0 bases; unmatched junction bases: 5. CDR1 SNHLY and CDR2 FYNNEI come from the germline V gene. This CDR3 reads CASDKRGGSTDTQYF. DNA for the CDR3: TGTGCCAGCGACAAGCGGGGGGGGAGCACAGATACGCAGTATTTT.

The rearrangement uses TRBV27 and TRBJ2-2; 8 bases fit TRBD1. Germline lookup yields CDR1 MNHEY and CDR2 SMNVEV (reference sequence). The CDR3 covers 14 residues. The ends lost 3 bases at V and 5 bases at J; junction bases unmatched: 2. CDR3 coding DNA: TGTGCCAGCAGTTTCAGGGGGCGGACCGGGGAGCTGTTTTTT. Its protein is CASSFRGRTGELFF.

The chain has TRBV11-2 and TRBJ2-2; D unclear. The germline V and J ends were trimmed by 5 bases and 6 bases, with 10 bases remaining between them. CDR1 SGHAT and CDR2 FQNNGV come from the germline V gene. The CDR3 is 13 amino acids. The CDR3 reads CASSRELAGELFF. The CDR3 DNA follows: TGTGCCAGCAGCCGCGAGTTGGCCGGGGAGCTGTTTTTT.

The chain recombines TRBV4-3 with TRBJ2-5, with no clear D. Trimming removed 0 bases from V and 5 bases from J, with 7 bases in between. CDR1 LGHNA and CDR2 YSLEER come from the germline V gene. The CDR3 sequence is 13 residues long. This CDR3 reads CASSQDGRETQYF. CDR3 nucleotide sequence: TGCGCCAGCAGCCAAGACGGTCGGGAGACCCAGTACTTC.

This chain connects TRBV6-2 or TRBV6-3 to TRBJ1-1, with 9 bases fitting TRBD1. The CDR3 is 14 residues long. Germline assignment: CDR1 MNHEY and CDR2 SVGEGT. The V gene end was trimmed by 5 bases and the J gene end by 5 bases; junction bases not matched to a gene: 6. CDR3 bases: TGTGCCAGCAGTCGCGACAGGGGGGAAACTGAAGCTTTCTTT. Its translation is CASSRDRGETEAFF.

Only a few counts were recorded for this clone. The chain recombines TRBV6-4 with TRBJ2-1; TRBD2 is a possible D gene (6 bases). V lost 7 bases, J lost 6 bases, and 16 bases lay in between. The germline V gene encodes CDR1 MRHNA and CDR2 SNTAGT. The CDR3 loop spans 14 amino acids. CDR3 coding DNA: TGTGCCAGCAAAGGATCGGGAGTCAGCAATGAGCAGTTCTTC. Its protein product is CASKGSGVSNEQFF.

The genes are TRBV3-1 (or the pseudogene TRBV3-2) and TRBJ1-1, with D tentatively TRBD1 (6 bases). The CDR3 spans 14 residues. CDR1 is LGHDT and CDR2 is YNNKEL in the germline V gene (reference sequence). Deletions cut 6 bases from V and 2 bases from J, with 13 bases between. CDR3 amino acids: CASRPTGTNTEAFF. The CDR3 DNA is TGTGCCAGCAGACCTACAGGGACCAACACTGAAGCTTTCTTT.

The genes are TRBV7-8 and TRBJ2-3, with 10 bases aligning to TRBD2. V shed 10 bases and J 1 base; nucleotides not matched to a gene: 5. In germline, CDR1 is SGHVS, CDR2 FQNEAQ. The CDR3 is made up of 14 amino acids. CDR3 DNA: TGTGCCACCCGCCTAGCGGGAGGCACAGATACGCAGTATTTT. Translating it yields CATRLAGGTDTQYF.

The table lists this clone with a count of one. The V and J genes are TRBV28 and TRBJ1-1; TRBD1 is a possible D gene (6 bases). Germline loops: CDR1 MDHEN, CDR2 SYDVKM. V shed 2 bases and J shed 0 bases, with 19 bases lying between them. CDR3 length: 18 amino acids. The CDR3 DNA is TGTGCCAGCAGTTTAGCCTGGCGGGGGCAGAGGATGAACACTGAAGCTTTCTTT. This translates into CASSLAWRGQRMNTEAFF.

The rearrangement uses TRBV13 and TRBJ1-1; TRBD1 matches 8 bases. The CDR3 covers 16 residues. V lost 5 bases, J lost 0 bases, and 8 bases stayed unmatched. Looked up from germline, CDR1 is PRHDT and CDR2 is FYEKMQ (reference sequence). The CDR3 sequence: CASSQGTGEMNTEAFF. CDR3 bases: TGTGCCAGCAGCCAAGGGACAGGAGAGATGAACACTGAAGCTTTCTTT.

A few counts support this clone. J is TRBJ1-5 and V is TRBV4-1; 7 bases are a match to TRBD1. Germline values: CDR1 MGHRA, CDR2 YSYEKL. Losses at the gene ends were 3 bases for V and 6 bases for J; bases not matched to a gene: 8. CDR3 size: 15 residues. CDR3 amino acids: CASSHLTGSSQPQHF. The CDR3, as DNA: TGCGCCAGCAGCCACCTGACAGGGTCGAGTCAGCCCCAGCATTTT.

The chain employs TRBV5-4 and TRBJ2-1; 13 nucleotides agree with TRBD2. CDR3 size: 16 residues. Germline loops: CDR1 SGHNT, CDR2 YYREEE (reference sequence). With V trimmed by 0 bases and J by 10 bases, 7 bases remained unmatched. The CDR3 is CASSLVTSGGSGEQFF. For the CDR3, the DNA is TGTGCCAGCAGCTTGGTGACTAGCGGGGGGTCTGGAGAGCAGTTCTTC. The variable domain in full, with the rest retrieved from reference TRBV5-4 and TRBJ2-1, is ETGVTQSPTHLIKTRGQQVTLRCSSQSGHNTVSWYQQALGQGPQFIFQYYREEENGRGNFPPRFSGLQFPNYSSELNVNALELDDSALYLCASSLVTSGGSGEQFFGPGTRLTVL.

This chain links TRBV7-9 with TRBJ1-4; weak D call: TRBD1 (5 bases). Germline CDR1 is SEHNR and CDR2 is FQNEAQ (reference sequence). V was shortened by 3 bases and J by 10 bases, with 18 bases between the two germline ends. The CDR3 contains 15 residues. CDR3 loop: CASSFLDGPGGKLFF. The CDR3 bases are TGTGCCAGCAGCTTTTTAGACGGGCCCGGGGGAAAACTGTTTTTT.

The V and J genes are TRBV3-1 (or the pseudogene TRBV3-2) and TRBJ2-3; D may be TRBD2 (6 bases). V lost 0 bases and J lost 4, with 23 bases in between. Per the germline V gene, CDR1 is LGHDT and CDR2 is YNNKEL (reference sequence). The CDR3 covers 19 residues. The DNA for the CDR3 is TGTGCCAGCAGCCAAGATCTGCGCCCCGGCCGCCGGAGGGCAGATACGCAGTATTTT. This codes for CASSQDLRPGRRRADTQYF.

The chain couples TRBV11-2 to TRBJ2-7; possible D gene TRBD2, 6 bases. The V gene lost 10 bases and the J gene lost 0 bases, with 13 bases spanning the gap. Germline lookup yields CDR1 SGHAT and CDR2 FQNNGV. The CDR3 is 13 residues long. The CDR3 nucleotides read TGTGCCACAGAACGGGGGAGCTCCTACGAGCAGTACTTC. Its protein product is CATERGSSYEQYF.